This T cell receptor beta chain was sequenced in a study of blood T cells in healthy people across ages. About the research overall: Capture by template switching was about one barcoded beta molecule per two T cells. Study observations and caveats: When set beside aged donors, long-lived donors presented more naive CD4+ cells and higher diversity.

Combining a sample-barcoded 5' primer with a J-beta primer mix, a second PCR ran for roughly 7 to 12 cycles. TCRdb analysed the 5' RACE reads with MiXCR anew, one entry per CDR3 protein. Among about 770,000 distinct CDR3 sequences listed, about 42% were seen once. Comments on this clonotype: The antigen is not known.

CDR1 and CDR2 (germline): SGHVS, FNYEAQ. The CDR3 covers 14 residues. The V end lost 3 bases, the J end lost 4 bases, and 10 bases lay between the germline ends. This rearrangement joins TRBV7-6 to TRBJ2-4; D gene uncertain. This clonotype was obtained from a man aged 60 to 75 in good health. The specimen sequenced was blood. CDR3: CASSLSGGKNIQYF. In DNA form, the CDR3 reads TGTGCCAGCAGCTTGTCTGGCGGTAAAAACATTCAGTACTTC.